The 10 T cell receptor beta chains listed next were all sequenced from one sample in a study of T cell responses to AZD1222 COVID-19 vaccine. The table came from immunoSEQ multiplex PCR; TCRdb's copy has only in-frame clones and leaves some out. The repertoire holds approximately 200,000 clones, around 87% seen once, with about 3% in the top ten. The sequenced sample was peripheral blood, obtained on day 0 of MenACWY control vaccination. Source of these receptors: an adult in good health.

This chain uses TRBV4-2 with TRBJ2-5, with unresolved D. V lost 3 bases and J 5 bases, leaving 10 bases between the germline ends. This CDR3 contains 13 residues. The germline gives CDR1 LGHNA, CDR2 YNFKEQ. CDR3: CASSQIDGETQYF. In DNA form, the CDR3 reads TGTGCCAGCAGCCAGATCGACGGGGAGACCCAGTACTTC.

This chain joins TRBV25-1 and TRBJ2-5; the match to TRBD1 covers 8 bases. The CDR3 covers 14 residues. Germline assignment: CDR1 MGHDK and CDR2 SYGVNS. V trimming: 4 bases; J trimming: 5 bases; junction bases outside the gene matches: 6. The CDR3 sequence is CASSAGQGGETQYF. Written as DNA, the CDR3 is TGTGCCAGCAGTGCCGGACAGGGTGGGGAGACCCAGTACTTC.

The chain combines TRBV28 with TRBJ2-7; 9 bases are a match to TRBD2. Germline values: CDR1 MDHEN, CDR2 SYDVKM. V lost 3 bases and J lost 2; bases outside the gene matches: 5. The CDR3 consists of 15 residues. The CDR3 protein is CASSLVVAGAYEQYF. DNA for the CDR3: TGTGCCAGCAGTTTGGTAGTAGCGGGAGCCTACGAGCAGTACTTC.

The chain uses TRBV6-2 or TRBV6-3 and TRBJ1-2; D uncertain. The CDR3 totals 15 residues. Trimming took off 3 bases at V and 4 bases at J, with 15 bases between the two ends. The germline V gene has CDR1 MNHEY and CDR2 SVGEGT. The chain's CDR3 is CASSYSGKTFYGYTF. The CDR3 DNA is TGTGCCAGCAGTTATAGCGGGAAAACCTTCTATGGCTACACCTTC.

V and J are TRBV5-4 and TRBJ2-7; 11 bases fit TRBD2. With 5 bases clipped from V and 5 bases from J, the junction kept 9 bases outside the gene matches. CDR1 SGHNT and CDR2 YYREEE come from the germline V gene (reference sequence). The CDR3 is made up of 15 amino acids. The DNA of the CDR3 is TGTGCCAGCAGGACTACGCTAGCGGGAGGCAACGAGCAGTACTTC. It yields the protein CASRTTLAGGNEQYF.

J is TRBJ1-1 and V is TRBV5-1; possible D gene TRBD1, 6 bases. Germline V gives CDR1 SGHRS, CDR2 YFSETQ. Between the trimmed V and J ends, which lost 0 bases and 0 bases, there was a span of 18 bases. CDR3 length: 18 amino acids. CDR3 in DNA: TGCGCCAGCAGCTTGGCCTCAGCAGGGGTTCCCATGAACACTGAAGCTTTCTTT. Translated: CASSLASAGVPMNTEAFF. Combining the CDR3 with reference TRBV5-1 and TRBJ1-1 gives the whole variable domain KAGVTQTPRYLIKTRGQQVTLSCSPISGHRSVSWYQQTPGQGLQFLFEYFSETQRNKGNFPGRFSGRQFSNSRSEMNVSTLELGDSALYLCASSLASAGVPMNTEAFFGQGTRLTVV.

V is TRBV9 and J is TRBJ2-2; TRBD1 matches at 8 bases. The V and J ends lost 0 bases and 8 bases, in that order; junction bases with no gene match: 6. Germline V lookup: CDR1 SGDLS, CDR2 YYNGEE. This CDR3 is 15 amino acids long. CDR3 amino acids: CASSVGTGSSGELFF. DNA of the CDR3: TGTGCCAGCAGCGTAGGGACAGGGTCGTCAGGGGAGCTGTTTTTT.

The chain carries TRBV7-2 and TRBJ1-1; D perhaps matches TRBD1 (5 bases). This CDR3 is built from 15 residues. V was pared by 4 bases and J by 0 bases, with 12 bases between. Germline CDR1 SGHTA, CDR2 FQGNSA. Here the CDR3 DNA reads TGTGCCAGCAGCTCGTTGACAGCCATGAACACTGAAGCTTTCTTT. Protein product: CASSSLTAMNTEAFF.

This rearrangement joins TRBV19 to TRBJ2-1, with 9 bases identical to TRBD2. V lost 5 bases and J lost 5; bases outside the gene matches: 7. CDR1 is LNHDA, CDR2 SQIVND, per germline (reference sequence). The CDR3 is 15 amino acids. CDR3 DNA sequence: TGTGCCAGTAGTCTTAGCGGGAGCGTCCACAATGAGCAGTTCTTC. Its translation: CASSLSGSVHNEQFF.

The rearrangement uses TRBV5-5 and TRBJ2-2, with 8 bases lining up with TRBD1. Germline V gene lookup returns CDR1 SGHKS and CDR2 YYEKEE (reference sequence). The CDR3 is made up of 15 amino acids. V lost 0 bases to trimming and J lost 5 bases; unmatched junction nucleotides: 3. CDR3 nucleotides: TGTGCCAGCAGCTTGGGGCAGGGGGCGACCGGGGAGCTGTTTTTT. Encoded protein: CASSLGQGATGELFF.